This T cell receptor beta chain was profiled in a study of T cell repertoires in cytomegalovirus infection. Trimming removed 5 bases from V and 4 bases from J, with 12 bases in between. This CDR3 contains 14 residues. The V gene's germline CDR1 is SGHTA and CDR2 FQGNSA. Whole-study results and caveats: CMV carriers having the relevant HLA were flagged by cumulative public TCR beta family frequency. Clonotype analysis showed dominance of the ex vivo response by HLA-C-restricted CMV-specific TCR beta clonotypes.

Ten or more counts support this clonotype. Its antigen is as yet unknown. TCRdb independently ran MiXCR on the reads; one entry per CDR3 protein. Here the sample spans a few hundred thousand distinct CDR3 sequences, under 25% being singletons. The sequencing here drew on cultured PBMCs, taken from culture after CMV antigen stimulation. The chain combines TRBV7-2 with TRBJ1-5; D might be TRBD1 (6 bases). This clonotype was sampled from a human donor in good health (CMV status not recorded). Some clones in this sample may be carry-over from other donors' samples. CDR3 DNA: TGTGCCAGCAGCATGACAGGTATTAATCAGCCCCAGCATTTT. Translated: CASSMTGINQPQHF.